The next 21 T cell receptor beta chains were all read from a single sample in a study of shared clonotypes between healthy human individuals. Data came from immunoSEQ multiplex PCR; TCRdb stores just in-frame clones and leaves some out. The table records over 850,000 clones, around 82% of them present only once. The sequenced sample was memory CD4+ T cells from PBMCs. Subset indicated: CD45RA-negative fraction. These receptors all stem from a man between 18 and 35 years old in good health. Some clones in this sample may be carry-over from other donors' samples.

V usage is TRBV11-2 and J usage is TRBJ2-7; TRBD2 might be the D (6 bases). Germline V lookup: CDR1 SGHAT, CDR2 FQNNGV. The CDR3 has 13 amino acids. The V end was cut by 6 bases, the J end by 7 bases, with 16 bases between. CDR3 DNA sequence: TGTGCCAGCAGGAGCCCGGGAGCGGGTGAGCAGTACTTC. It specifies CASRSPGAGEQYF.

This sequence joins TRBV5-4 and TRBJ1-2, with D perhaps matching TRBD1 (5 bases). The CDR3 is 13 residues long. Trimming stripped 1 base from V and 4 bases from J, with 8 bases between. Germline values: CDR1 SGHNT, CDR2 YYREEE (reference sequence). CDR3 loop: CASSLWGGYGYTF. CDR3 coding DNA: TGTGCCAGCAGCTTGTGGGGGGGCTATGGCTACACCTTC.

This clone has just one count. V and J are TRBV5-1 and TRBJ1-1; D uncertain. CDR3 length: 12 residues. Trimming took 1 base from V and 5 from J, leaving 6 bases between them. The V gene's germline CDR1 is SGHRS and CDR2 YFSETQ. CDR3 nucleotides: TGCGCCAGCAGCTTGCGGGCAACTGAAGCTTTCTTT. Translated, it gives CASSLRATEAFF.

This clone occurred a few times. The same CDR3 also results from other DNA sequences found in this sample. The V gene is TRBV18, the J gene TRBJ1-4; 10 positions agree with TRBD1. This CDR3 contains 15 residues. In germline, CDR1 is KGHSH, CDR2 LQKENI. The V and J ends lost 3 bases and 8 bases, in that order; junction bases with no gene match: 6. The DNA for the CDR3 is TGTGCCAGCTCACCCCCGGGACAGGGGAACGAAAAACTGTTTTTT. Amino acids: CASSPPGQGNEKLFF. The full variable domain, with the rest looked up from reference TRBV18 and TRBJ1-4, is NAGVMQNPRHLVRRRGQEARLRCSPMKGHSHVYWYRQLPEEGLKFMVYLQKENIIDESGMPKERFSAEFPKEGPSILRIQQVVRGDSAAYFCASSPPGQGNEKLFFGSGTQLSVL.

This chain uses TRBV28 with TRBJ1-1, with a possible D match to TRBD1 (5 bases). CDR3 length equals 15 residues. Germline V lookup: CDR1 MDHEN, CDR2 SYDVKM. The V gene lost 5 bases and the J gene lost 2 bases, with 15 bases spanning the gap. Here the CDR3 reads CASSQGGARNTEAFF. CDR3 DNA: TGTGCCAGCAGTCAGGGTGGGGCTCGAAACACTGAAGCTTTCTTT.

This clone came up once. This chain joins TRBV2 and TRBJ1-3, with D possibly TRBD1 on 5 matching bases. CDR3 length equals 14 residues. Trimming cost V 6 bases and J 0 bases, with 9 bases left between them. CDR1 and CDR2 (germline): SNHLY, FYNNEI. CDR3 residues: CASRAGTSGNTIYF. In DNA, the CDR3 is TGTGCCAGCAGAGCCGGGACCTCTGGAAACACCATATATTTT.

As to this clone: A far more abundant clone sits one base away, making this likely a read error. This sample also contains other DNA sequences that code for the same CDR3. The CDR3 sequence: CASSVAGFGNTIYF. The CDR3 nucleotides are TGTGCCAGCAGCGTAGCTGGGTTCGGAAACACCATATATTTC. The rearrangement links TRBV9 to TRBJ1-3; unclear D gene. Germline loops: CDR1 SGDLS, CDR2 YYNGEE. The CDR3 is made up of 14 amino acids.

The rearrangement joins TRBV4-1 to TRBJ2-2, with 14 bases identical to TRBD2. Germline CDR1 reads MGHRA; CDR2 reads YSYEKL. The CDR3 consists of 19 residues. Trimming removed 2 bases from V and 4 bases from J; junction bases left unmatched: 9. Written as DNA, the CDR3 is TGCGCCAGCAGCCAAAGAGGGACTAGCGGGAGCGGGAGCACCGGGGAGCTGTTTTTT. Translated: CASSQRGTSGSGSTGELFF.

The CDR3 DNA reads TGTGCCAGCAGTTTACTCGCGGGGAGAAATAGCAATCAGCCCCAGCATTTT. This sequence encodes CASSLLAGRNSNQPQHF. The gene calls are TRBV28 and TRBJ1-5, with unresolved D. With 2 bases removed from V and 0 bases from J, the gap between germline ends came to 14 bases. The CDR3 has 17 amino acids. The germline CDR1 and CDR2 sequences are MDHEN and SYDVKM.

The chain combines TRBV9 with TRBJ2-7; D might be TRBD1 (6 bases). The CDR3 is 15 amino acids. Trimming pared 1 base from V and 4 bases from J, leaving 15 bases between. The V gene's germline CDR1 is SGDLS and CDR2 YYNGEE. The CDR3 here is CASSVSSGVVYEQYF. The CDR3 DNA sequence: TGTGCCAGCAGCGTATCGTCAGGGGTAGTATACGAGCAGTACTTC.

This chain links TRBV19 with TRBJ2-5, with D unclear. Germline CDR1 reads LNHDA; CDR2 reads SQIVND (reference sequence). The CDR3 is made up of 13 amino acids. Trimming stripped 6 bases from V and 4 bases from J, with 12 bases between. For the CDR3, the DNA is TGTGCCAGTAGCTCCTTGGGTGGAGAGACCCAGTACTTC. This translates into CASSSLGGETQYF.

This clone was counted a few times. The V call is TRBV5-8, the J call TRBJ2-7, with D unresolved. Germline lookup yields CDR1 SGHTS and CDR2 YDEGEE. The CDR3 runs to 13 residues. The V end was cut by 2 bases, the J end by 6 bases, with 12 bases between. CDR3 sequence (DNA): TGTGCCAGCAGCTTAGTATTGGCCGGCGAGCAGTACTTC. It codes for CASSLVLAGEQYF.

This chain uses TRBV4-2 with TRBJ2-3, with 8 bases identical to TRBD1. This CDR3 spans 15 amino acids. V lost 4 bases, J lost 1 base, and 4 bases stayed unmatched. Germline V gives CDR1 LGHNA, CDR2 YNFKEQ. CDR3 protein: CASSPEQGGTDTQYF. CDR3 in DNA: TGTGCCAGCAGCCCAGAACAGGGGGGCACAGATACGCAGTATTTT.

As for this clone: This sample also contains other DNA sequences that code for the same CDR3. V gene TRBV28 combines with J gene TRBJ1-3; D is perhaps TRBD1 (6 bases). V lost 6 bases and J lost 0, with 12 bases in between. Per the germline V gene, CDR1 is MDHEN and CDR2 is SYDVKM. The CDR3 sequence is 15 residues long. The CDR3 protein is CASSRTGLSGNTIYF. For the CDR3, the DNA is TGTGCCAGCAGCCGCACAGGGCTCTCTGGAAACACCATATATTTT.

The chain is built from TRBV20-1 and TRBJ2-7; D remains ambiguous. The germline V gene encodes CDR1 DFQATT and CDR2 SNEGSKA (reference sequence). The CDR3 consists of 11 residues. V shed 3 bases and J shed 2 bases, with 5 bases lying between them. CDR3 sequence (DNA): TGCAGTGCTAGTCCTCCCTACGAGCAGTACTTC. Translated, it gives CSASPPYEQYF.

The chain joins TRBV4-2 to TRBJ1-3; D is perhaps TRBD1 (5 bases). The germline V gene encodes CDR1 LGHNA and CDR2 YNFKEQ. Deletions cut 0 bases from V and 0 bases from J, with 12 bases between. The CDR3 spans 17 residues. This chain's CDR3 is CASSQEPTEFSGNTIYF. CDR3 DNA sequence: TGTGCCAGCAGCCAAGAGCCGACAGAGTTCTCTGGAAACACCATATATTTT.

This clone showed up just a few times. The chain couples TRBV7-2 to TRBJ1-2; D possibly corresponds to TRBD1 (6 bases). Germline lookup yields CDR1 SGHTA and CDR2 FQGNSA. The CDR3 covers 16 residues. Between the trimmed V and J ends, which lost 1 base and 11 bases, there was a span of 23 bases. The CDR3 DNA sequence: TGTGCCAGCAGCTTAGGAGGGGGGTATGACCCACTATGGTACACCTTC. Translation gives CASSLGGGYDPLWYTF.

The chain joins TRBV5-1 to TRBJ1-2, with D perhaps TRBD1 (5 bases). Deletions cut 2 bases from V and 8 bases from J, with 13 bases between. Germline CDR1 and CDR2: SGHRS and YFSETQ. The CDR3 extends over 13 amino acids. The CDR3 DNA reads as TGCGCCAGCAGCTTTGCATGGGGGGAAGGCTACACCTTC. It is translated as CASSFAWGEGYTF.

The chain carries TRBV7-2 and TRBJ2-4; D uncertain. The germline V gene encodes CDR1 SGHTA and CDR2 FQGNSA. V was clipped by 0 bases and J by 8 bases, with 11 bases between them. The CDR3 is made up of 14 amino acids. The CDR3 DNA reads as TGTGCCAGCAGCTTAGCCTCGGATGGCGACATTCAGTACTTC. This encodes CASSLASDGDIQYF.

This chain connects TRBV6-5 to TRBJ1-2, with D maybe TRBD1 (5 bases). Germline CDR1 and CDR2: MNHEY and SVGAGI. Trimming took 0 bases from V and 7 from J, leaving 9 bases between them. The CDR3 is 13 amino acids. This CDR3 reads CASSYSNRPGYTF. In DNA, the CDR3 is TGTGCCAGCAGTTACTCGAACAGGCCTGGCTACACCTTC.

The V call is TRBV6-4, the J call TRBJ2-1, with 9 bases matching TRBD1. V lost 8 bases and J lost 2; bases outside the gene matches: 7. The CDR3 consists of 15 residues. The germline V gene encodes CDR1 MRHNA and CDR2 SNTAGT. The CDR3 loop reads CASPPNRGPYNEQFF. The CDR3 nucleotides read TGTGCCAGCCCTCCTAACAGGGGGCCCTACAATGAGCAGTTCTTC.